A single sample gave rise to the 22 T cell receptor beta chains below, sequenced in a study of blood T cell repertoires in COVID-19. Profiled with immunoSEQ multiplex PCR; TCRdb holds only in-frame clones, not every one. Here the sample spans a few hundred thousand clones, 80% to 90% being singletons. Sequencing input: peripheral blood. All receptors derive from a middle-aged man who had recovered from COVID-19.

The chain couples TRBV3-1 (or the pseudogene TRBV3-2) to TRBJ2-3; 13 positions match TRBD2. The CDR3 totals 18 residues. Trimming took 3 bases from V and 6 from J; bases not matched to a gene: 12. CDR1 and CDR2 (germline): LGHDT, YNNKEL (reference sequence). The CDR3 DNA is TGTGCCAGCAGCCAGGCGACTAGCGGGGGGTTCTTGAGGGATACGCAGTATTTT. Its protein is CASSQATSGGFLRDTQYF.

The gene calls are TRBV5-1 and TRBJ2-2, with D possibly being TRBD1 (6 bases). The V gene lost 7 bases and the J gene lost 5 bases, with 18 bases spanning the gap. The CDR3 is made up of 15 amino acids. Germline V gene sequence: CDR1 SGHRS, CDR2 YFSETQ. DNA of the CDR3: TGCGCCAGCGTTGGTCAGGGGAGTGGTACCGGGGAGCTGTTTTTT. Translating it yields CASVGQGSGTGELFF.

The CDR3 coding sequence is TGTGCCAGCAGCGCGACAGGGAGCTCTGGGGCCAACGTCCTGACTTTC. Translated, it gives CASSATGSSGANVLTF. The rearrangement uses TRBV5-5 and TRBJ2-6; 7 nucleotides line up with TRBD1. Trimming took 4 bases from V and 0 from J; bases not matched to a gene: 4. Germline lookup yields CDR1 SGHKS and CDR2 YYEKEE (reference sequence). The CDR3 has 16 residues.

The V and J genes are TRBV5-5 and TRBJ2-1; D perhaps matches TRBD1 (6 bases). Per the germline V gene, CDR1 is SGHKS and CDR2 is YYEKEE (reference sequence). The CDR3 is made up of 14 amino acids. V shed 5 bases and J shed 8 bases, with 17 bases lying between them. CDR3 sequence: CASRQVGAPDEQFF. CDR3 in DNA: TGTGCCAGCAGGCAGGTGGGGGCGCCCGATGAGCAGTTCTTC.

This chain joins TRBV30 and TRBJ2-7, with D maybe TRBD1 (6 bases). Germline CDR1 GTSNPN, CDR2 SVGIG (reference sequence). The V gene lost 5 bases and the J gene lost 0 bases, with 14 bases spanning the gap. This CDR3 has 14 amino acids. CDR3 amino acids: CAWGRKGVSYEQYF. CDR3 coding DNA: TGTGCCTGGGGGAGAAAGGGGGTCTCCTACGAGCAGTACTTC.

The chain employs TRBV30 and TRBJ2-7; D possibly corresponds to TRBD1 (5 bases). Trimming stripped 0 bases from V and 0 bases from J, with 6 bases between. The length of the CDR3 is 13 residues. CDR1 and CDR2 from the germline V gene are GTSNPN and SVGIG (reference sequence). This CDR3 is CAWSVRVSYEQYF. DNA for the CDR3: TGTGCCTGGAGTGTCAGGGTCTCCTACGAGCAGTACTTC.

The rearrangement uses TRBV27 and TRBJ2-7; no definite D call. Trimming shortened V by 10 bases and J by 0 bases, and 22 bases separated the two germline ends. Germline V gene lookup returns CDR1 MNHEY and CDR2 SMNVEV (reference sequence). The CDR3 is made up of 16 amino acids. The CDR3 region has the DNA TGTGCCAACACGCGTTTGGGCAGCTTTAGCTCCTACGAGCAGTACTTC. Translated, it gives CANTRLGSFSSYEQYF.

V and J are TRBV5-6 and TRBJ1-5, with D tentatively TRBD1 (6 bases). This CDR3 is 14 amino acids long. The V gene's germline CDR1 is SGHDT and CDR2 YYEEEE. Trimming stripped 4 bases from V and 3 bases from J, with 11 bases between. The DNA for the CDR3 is TGTGCCAGCAGCGAACAGGGAATCAATCAGCCCCAGCATTTT. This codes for CASSEQGINQPQHF.

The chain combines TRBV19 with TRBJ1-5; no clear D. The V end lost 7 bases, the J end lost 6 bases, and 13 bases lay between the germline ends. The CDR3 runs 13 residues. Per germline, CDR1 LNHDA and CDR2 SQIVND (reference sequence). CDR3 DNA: TGTGCCAGTAATCAGGAGGCAATTCAGCCCCAGCATTTT. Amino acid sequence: CASNQEAIQPQHF. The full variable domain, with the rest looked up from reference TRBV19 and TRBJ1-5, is DGGITQSPKYLFRKEGQNVTLSCEQNLNHDAMYWYRQDPGQGLRLIYYSQIVNDFQKGDIAEGYSVSREKKESFPLTVTSAQKNPTAFYLCASNQEAIQPQHFGDGTRLSIL.

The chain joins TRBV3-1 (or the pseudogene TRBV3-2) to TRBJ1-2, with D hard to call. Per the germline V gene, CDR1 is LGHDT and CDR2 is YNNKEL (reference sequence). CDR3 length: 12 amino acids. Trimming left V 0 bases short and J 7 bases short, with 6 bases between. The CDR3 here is CASSQDSGGYTF. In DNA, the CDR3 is TGTGCCAGCAGCCAAGATAGCGGTGGCTACACCTTC.

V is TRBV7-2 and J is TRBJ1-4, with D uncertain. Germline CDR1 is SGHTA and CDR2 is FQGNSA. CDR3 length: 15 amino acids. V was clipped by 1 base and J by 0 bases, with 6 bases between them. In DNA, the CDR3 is TGTGCCAGCAGCTTAGACACGTCAACTAATGAAAAACTGTTTTTT. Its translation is CASSLDTSTNEKLFF.

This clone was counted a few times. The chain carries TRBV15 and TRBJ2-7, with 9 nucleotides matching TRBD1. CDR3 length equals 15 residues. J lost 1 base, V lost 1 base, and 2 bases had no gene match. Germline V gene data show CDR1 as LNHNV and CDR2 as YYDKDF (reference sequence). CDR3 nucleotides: TGTGCCACCAGCAGAGCTGGGACAGGGTCCTACGAGCAGTACTTC. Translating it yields CATSRAGTGSYEQYF.

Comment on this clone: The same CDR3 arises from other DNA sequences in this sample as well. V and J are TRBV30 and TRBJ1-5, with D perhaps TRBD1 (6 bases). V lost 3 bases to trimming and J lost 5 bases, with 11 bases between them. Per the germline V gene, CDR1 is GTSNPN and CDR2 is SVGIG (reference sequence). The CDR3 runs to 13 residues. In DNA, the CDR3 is TGTGCCTGGAGCGGGTACAGGGATCAGCCCCAGCATTTT. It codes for CAWSGYRDQPQHF.

CDR3 loop: CASSTRGGAQTQYF. DNA for the CDR3: TGTGCCAGCAGTACACGAGGGGGGGCGCAGACCCAGTACTTC. J is TRBJ2-5 and V is TRBV6-2 or TRBV6-3, with a weak D call TRBD2 (7 bases). Germline V gene data show CDR1 as MNHEY and CDR2 as SVGEGT. CDR3 length: 14 residues. V gave up 5 bases and J gave up 6 bases, with 16 bases separating them.

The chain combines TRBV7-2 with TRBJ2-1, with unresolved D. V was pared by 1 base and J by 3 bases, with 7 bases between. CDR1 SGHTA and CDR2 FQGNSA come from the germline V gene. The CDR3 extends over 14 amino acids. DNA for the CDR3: TGTGCCAGCAGCTTAGGTCCTAACTACAATGAGCAGTTCTTC. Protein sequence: CASSLGPNYNEQFF.

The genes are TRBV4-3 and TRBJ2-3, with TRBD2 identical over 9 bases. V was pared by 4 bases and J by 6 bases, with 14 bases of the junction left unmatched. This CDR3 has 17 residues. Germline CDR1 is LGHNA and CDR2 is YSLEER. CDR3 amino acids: CASSRHPRGGQGDTQYF. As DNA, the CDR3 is TGCGCCAGCAGCCGACACCCGCGGGGGGGCCAAGGGGATACGCAGTATTTT.

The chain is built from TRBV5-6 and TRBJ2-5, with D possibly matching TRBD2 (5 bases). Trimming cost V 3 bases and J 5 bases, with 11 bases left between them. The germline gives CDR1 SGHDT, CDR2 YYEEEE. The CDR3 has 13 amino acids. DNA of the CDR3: TGTGCCAGCAGCTGGGCCTCGGGGGAGACCCAGTACTTC. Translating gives CASSWASGETQYF.

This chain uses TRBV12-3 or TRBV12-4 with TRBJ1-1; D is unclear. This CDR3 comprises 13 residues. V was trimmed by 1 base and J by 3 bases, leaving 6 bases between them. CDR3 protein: CASSLVPYTEAFF. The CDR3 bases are TGTGCCAGCAGTTTAGTTCCCTACACTGAAGCTTTCTTT.

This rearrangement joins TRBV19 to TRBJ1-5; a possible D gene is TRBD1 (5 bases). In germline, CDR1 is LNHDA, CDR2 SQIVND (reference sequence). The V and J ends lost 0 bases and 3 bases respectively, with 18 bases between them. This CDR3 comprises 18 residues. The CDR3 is CASSIDAPLQGFNQPQHF. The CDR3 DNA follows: TGTGCCAGTAGTATAGATGCCCCTCTCCAGGGTTTCAATCAGCCCCAGCATTTT.

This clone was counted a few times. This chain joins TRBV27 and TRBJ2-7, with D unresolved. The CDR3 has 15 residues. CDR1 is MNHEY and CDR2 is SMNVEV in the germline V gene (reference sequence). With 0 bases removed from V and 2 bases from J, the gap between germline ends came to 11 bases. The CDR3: CASSLSGHGPYEQYF. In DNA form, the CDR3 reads TGTGCCAGCAGTTTATCGGGCCATGGGCCCTACGAGCAGTACTTC.

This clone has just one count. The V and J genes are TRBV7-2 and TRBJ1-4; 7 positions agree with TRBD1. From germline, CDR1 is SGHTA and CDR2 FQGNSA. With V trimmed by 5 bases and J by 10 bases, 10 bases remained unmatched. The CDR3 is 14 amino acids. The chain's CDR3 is CASSHGAGGAKLFF. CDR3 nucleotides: TGTGCCAGCAGCCATGGGGCAGGGGGTGCAAAACTGTTTTTT.

The CDR3 is CASSPSPGTGPREQYF. CDR3 DNA: TGTGCCAGCAGCCCTAGCCCCGGGACAGGACCCCGGGAGCAGTACTTC. The chain couples TRBV7-2 to TRBJ2-7, with 8 bases identical to TRBD1. The ends lost 5 bases at V and 7 bases at J; junction bases unmatched: 16. Germline values: CDR1 SGHTA, CDR2 FQGNSA. The CDR3 runs 16 residues.